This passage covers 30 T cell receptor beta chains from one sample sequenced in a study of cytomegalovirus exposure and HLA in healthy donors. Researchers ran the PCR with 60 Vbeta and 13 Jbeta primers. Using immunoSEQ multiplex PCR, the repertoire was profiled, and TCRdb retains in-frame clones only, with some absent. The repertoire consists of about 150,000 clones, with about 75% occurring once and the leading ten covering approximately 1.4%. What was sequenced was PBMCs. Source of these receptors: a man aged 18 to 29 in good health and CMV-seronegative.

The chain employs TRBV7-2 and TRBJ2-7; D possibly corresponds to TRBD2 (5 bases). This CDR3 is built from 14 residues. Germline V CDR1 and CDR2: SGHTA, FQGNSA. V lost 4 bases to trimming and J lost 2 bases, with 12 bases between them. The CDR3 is CASSSSGITYEQYF. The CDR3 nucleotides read TGTGCCAGCAGCTCAAGCGGTATAACCTACGAGCAGTACTTC.

Here the CDR3 DNA reads TGCGCCAGCAGTGAGGCGGGCCAAACTAATGAAAAACTGTTTTTT. It translates to CASSEAGQTNEKLFF. This chain connects TRBV10-1 to TRBJ1-4, with D unclear. In germline, CDR1 is WNHNN, CDR2 SYGVQD (reference sequence). The CDR3 runs to 15 residues. The V end lost 2 bases, the J end lost 1 base, and 8 bases lay between the germline ends.

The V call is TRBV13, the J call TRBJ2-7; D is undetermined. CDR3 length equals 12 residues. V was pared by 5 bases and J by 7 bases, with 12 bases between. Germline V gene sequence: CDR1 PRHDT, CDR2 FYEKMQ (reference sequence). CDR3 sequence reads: CASSLPPPEQYF. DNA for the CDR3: TGTGCCAGCAGCCTCCCTCCCCCTGAGCAGTACTTC.

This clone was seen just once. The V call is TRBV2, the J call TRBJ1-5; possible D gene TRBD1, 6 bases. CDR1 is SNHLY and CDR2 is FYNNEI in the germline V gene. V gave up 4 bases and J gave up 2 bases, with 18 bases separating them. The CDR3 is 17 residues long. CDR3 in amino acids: CASSVGGHSIRNQPQHF. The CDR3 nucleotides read TGTGCCAGCAGTGTAGGGGGACACTCGATCCGCAATCAGCCCCAGCATTTT.

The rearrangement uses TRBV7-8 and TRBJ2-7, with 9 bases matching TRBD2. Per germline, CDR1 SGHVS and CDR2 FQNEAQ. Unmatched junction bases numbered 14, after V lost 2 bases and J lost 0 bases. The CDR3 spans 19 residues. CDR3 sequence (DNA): TGTGCCAGCAGCTTAAATGGGCTAGCGGGGAAACTACTCTCCTACGAGCAGTACTTC. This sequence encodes CASSLNGLAGKLLSYEQYF.

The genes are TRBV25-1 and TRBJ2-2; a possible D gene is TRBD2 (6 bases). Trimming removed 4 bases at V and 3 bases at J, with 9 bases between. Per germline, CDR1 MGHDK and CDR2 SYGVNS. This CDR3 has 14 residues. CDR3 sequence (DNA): TGTGCCAGCAGTGCGGGAGAGGACACCGGGGAGCTGTTTTTT. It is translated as CASSAGEDTGELFF.

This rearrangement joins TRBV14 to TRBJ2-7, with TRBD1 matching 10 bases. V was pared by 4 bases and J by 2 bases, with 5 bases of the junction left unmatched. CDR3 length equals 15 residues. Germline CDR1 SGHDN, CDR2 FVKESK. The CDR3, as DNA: TGTGCCAGCAGCCCCTTCGGGACAGGGGCCTACGAGCAGTACTTC. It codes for CASSPFGTGAYEQYF.

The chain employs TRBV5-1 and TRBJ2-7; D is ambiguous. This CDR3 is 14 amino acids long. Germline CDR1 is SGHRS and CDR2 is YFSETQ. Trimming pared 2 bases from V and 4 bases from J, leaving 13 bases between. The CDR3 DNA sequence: TGCGCCAGCAGCTTAATAACGGCGGATTACGAGCAGTACTTC. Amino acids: CASSLITADYEQYF.

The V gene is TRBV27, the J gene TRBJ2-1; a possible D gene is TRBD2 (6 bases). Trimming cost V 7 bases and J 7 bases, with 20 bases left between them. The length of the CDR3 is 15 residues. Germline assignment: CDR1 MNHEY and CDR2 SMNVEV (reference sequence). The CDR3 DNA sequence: TGTGCCAGCATTCGTTGGGGAGGAATAAGGAATGAGCAGTTCTTC. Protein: CASIRWGGIRNEQFF.

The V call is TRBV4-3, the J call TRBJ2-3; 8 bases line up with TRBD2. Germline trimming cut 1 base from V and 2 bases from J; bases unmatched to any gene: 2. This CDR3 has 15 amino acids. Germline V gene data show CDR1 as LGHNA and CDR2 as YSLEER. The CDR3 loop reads CASSQVAGPTDTQYF. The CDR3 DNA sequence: TGCGCCAGCAGCCAAGTAGCGGGGCCCACAGATACGCAGTATTTT.

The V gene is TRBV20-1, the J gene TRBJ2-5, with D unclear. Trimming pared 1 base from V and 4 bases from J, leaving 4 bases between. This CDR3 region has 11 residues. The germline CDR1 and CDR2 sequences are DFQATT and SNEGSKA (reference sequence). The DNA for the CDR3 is TGCAGTGCTAGAGGGGCAGAGACCCAGTACTTC. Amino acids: CSARGAETQYF.

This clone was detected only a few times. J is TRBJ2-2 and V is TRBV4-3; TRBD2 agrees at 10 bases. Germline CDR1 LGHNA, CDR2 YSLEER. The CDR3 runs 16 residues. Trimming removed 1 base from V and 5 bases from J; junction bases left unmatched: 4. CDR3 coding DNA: TGCGCCAGCAGCCAAGCAGCGGGAGGGAATACCGGGGAGCTGTTTTTT. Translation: CASSQAAGGNTGELFF.

The CDR3 DNA follows: TGTGCCAGCAGTTATCTTCCAGCGGGAGCATGGGAGCAGTACTTC. This codes for CASSYLPAGAWEQYF. V gene TRBV6-5 combines with J gene TRBJ2-7; TRBD2 matches at 8 bases. Germline values: CDR1 MNHEY, CDR2 SVGAGI. This CDR3 is 15 amino acids long. The J segment lost 7 bases and the V segment lost 3 bases, leaving 11 bases of the junction unmatched.

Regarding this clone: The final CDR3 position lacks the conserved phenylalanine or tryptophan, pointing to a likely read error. The CDR3 DNA reads TGTGCCAGCAGTTTAATAGGGGTCCAGGGGGAAAGCTACGAGCAGTACCTC. Translation gives CASSLIGVQGESYEQYL. The rearrangement joins TRBV27 to TRBJ2-7, with TRBD1 identical over 7 bases. V was pared by 2 bases and J by 3 bases, with 13 bases of the junction left unmatched. The CDR3 loop spans 17 amino acids. Looked up from germline, CDR1 is MNHEY and CDR2 is SMNVEV (reference sequence).

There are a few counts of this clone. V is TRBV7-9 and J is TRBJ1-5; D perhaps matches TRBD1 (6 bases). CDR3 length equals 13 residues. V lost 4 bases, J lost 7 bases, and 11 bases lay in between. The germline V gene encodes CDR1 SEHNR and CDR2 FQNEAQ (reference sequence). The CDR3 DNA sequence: TGTGCCAGCAGCTCGACTACAGGGCAGCCCCAGCATTTT. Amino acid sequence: CASSSTTGQPQHF.

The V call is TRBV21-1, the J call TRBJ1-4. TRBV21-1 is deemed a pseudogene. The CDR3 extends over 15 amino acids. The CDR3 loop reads CASSKWERSVEKLFF. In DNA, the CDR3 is TGTGCCAGCAGCAAGTGGGAGCGGTCAGTGGAAAAACTGTTTTTT.

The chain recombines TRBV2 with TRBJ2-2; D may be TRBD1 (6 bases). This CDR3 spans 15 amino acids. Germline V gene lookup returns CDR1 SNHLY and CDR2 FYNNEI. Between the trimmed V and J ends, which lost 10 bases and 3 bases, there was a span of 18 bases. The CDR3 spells CAITEQGLYTGELFF. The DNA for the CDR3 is TGTGCCATCACGGAGCAGGGGCTATACACCGGGGAGCTGTTTTTT.

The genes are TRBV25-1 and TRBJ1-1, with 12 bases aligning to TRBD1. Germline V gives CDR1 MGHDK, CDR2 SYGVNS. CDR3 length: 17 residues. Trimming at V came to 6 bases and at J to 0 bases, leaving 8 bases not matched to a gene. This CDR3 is CASSPPGQGALNTEAFF. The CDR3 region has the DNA TGTGCCAGCAGCCCCCCGGGACAGGGGGCCCTGAACACTGAAGCTTTCTTT. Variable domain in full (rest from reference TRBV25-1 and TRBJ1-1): EADIYQTPRYLVIGTGKKITLECSQTMGHDKMYWYQQDPGMELHLIHYSYGVNSTEKGDLSSESTVSRIRTEHFPLTLESARPSHTSQYLCASSPPGQGALNTEAFFGQGTRLTVV.

CDR3 amino acids: CASSQSKPGHTNTEAFF. CDR3 DNA sequence: TGCGCCAGCAGCCAAAGCAAACCGGGACATACGAACACTGAAGCTTTCTTT. The V call is TRBV4-1, the J call TRBJ1-1, with a weak D call TRBD1 (6 bases). The germline gives CDR1 MGHRA, CDR2 YSYEKL. Between the trimmed V and J ends, which lost 2 bases and 1 base, there was a span of 17 bases. This CDR3 is 17 amino acids long.

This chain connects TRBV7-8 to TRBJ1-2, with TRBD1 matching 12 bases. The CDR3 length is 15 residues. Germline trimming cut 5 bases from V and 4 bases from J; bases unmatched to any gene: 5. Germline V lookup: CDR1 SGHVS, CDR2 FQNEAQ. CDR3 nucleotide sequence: TGTGCCAGCAGCGAGGGACAGGGGGCCTTCTATGGCTACACCTTC. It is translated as CASSEGQGAFYGYTF.

CDR3 bases: TGTGCCAGTAGTATAAGCGGGAGGGGCACAGATACGCAGTATTTT. Residues: CASSISGRGTDTQYF. The chain has TRBV19 and TRBJ2-3; 10 bases map to TRBD2. This CDR3 comprises 15 residues. Trimming cost V 2 bases and J 1 base; bases outside gene matches: 0. CDR1 is LNHDA, CDR2 SQIVND, per germline (reference sequence).

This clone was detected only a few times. CDR3 protein: CATSRVNKNTEAFF. DNA of the CDR3: TGTGCCACCAGCAGAGTTAACAAGAACACTGAAGCTTTCTTT. V gene TRBV15 combines with J gene TRBJ1-1; D gene ambiguous. Trimming took 1 base from V and 1 from J, leaving 7 bases between them. The germline V gene encodes CDR1 LNHNV and CDR2 YYDKDF (reference sequence). The CDR3 is made up of 14 amino acids.

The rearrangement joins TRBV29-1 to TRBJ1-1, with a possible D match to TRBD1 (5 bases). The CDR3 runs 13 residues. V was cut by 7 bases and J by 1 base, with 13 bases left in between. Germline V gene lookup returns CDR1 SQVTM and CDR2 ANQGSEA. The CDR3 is CSEPRGENTEAFF. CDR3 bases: TGCAGCGAGCCCCGGGGGGAGAACACTGAAGCTTTCTTT.

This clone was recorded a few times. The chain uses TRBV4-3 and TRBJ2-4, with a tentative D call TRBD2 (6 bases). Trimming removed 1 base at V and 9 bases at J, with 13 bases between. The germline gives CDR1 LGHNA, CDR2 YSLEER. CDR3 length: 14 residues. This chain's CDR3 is CASSQGRGDGIQYF. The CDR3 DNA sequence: TGCGCCAGCAGCCAAGGGAGGGGTGACGGCATTCAGTACTTC.

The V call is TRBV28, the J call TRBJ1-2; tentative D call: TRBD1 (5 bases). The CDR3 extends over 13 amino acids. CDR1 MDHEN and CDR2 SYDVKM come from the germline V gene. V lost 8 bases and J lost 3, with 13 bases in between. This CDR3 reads CASLLGGDYGYTF. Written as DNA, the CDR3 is TGTGCCAGCCTCCTTGGGGGGGACTATGGCTACACCTTC.

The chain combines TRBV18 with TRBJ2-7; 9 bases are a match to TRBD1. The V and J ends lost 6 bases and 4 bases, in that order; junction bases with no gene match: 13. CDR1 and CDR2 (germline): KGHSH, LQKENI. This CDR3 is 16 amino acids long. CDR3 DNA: TGTGCCAGCTCCCTCCCGACAGGGGGGAACCTATACGAGCAGTACTTC. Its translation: CASSLPTGGNLYEQYF.

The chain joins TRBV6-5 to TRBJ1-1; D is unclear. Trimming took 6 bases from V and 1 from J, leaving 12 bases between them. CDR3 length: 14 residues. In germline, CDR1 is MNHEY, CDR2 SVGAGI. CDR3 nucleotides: TGTGCCAGCAGGACGGTCGGGGAGAACACTGAAGCTTTCTTT. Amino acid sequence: CASRTVGENTEAFF.

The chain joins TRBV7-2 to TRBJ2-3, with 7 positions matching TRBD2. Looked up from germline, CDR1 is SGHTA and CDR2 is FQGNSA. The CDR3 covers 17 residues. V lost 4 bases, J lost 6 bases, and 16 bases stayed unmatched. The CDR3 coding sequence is TGTGCCAGCAGCTCCCCCCCTCGGTCCCTCGGGGGGGATACGCAGTATTTT. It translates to CASSSPPRSLGGDTQYF. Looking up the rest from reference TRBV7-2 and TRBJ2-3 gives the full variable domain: GAGVSQSPSNKVTEKGKDVELRCDPISGHTALYWYRQSLGQGLEFLIYFQGNSAPDKSGLPSDRFSAERTGGSVSTLTIQRTQQEDSAVYLCASSSPPRSLGGDTQYFGPGTRLTVL.

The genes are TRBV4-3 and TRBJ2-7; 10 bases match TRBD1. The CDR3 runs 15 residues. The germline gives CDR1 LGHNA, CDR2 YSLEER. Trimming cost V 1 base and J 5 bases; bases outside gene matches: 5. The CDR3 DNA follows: TGCGCCAGCAGCCAAGGGGGGACAGGGGTCCACGAGCAGTACTTC. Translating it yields CASSQGGTGVHEQYF.

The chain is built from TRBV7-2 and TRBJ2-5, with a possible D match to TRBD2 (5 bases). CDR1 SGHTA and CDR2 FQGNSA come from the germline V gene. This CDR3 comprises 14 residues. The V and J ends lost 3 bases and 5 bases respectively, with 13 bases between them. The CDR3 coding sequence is TGTGCCAGCAGCTTCATGACTCCGGGGGAGACCCAGTACTTC. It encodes CASSFMTPGETQYF.